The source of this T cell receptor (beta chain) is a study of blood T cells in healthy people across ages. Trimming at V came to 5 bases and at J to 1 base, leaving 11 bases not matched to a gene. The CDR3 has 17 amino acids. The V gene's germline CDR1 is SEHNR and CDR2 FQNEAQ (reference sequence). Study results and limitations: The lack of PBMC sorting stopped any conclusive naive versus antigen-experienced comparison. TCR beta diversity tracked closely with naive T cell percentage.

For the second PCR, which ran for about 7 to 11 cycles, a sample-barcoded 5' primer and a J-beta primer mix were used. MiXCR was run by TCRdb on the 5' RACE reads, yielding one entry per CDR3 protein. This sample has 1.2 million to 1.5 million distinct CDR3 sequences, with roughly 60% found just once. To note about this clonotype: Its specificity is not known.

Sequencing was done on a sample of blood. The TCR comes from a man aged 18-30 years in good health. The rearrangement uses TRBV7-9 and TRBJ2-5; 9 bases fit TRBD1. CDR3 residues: CASSREGGQGLQETQYF. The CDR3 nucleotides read TGTGCCAGCAGCCGCGAAGGGGGACAGGGACTCCAAGAGACCCAGTACTTC.